This record looks at one T cell receptor beta chain sequence and its context. The record originates from a study of blood T cell repertoires in COVID-19. The overall study: Samples of COVID-19 (acute and convalescent) were obtained from the United States, Italy and Spain. PBMCs, B-cell-depleted T cells, or T cells provided the cDNA or gDNA that made up the material.

Per the original data handling: Reference gene primers were amplified, and this amplification served to estimate nucleated cell counts. Generated by immunoSEQ multiplex PCR, the TCRdb table keeps only in-frame clones and is missing some. V and J calls and clone size are those listed in that table; D and trimming were worked out from the DNA. Of hundreds of thousands of clones listed, 82% were seen once; the top ten hold roughly an eighth. The CDR3 sequence is 16 residues long. The V gene end was trimmed by 8 bases and the J gene end by 0 bases; junction bases not matched to a gene: 11. Germline V CDR1 and CDR2: SGHTA, FQGNSA.

This chain links TRBV7-2 with TRBJ1-2; TRBD1 aligns across 8 bases. The clonotype comes from an older woman with active or convalescent COVID-19. The specimen sequenced was peripheral blood. As DNA, the CDR3 is TGTGCCAGCGGAACAGGGGGGCGAAACGCTAACTATGGCTACACCTTC. Translation: CASGTGGRNANYGYTF.